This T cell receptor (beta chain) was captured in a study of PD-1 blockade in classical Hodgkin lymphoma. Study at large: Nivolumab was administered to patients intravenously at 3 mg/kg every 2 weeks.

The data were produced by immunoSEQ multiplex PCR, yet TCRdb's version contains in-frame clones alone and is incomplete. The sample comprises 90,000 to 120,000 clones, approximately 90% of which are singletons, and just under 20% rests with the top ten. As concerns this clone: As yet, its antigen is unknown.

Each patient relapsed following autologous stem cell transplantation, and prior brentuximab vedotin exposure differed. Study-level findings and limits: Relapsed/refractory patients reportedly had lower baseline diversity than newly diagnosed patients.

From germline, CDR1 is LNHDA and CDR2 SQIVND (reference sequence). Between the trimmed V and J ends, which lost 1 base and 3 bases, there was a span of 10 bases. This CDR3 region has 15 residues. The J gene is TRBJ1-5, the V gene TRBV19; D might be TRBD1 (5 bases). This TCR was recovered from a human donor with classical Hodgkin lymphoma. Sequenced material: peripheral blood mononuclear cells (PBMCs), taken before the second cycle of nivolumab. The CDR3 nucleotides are TGTGCCAGTAGTATAGTGTACAGGATCAATCAGCCCCAGCATTTT. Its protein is CASSIVYRINQPQHF.